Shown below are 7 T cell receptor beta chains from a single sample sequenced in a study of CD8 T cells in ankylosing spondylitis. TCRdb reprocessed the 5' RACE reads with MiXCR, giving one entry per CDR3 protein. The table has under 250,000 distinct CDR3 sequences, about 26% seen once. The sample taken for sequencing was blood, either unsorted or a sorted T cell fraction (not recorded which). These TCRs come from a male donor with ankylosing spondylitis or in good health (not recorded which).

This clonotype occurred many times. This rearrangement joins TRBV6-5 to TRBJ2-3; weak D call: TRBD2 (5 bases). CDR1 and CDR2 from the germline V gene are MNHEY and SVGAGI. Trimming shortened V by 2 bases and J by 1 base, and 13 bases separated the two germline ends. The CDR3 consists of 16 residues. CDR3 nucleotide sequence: TGTGCCAGCAGTTACCAGCGGAAGAGTGGCACAGATACGCAGTATTTT. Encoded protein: CASSYQRKSGTDTQYF.

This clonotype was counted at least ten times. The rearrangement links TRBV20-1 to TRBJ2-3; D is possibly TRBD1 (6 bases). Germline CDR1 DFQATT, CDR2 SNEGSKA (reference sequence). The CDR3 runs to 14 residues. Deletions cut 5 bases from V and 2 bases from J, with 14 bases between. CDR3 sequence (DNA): TGCAGTGCTGGACAACAGGGTGACACAGATACGCAGTATTTT. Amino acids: CSAGQQGDTDTQYF.

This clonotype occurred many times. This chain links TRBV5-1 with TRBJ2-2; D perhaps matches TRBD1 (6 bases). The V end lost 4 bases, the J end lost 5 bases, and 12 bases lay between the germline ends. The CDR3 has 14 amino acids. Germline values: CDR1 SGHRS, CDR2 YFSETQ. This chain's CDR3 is CASSPYGQTGELFF. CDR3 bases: TGCGCCAGCAGCCCCTACGGACAGACCGGGGAGCTGTTTTTT.

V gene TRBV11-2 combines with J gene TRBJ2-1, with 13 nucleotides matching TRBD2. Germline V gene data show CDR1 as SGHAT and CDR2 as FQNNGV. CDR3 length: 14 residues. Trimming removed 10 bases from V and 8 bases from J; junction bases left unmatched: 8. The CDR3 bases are TGTGCCACTGCTCGGACTAGCGGGAGTGATGAGCAGTTCTTC. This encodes CATARTSGSDEQFF.

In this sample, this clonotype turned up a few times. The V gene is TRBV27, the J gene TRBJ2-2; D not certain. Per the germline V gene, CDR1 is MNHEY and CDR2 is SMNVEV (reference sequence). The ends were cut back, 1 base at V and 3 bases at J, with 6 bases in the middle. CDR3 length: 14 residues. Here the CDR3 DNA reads TGTGCCAGCAGTTTATTCAAAGACACCGGGGAGCTGTTTTTT. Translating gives CASSLFKDTGELFF.

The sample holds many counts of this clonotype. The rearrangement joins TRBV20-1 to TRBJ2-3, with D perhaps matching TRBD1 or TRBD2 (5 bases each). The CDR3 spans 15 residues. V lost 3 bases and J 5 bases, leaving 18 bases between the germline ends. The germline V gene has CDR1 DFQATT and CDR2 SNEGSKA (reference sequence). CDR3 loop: CSARVGETQLDTQYF. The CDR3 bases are TGCAGTGCTAGGGTGGGGGAGACTCAATTAGATACGCAGTATTTT.

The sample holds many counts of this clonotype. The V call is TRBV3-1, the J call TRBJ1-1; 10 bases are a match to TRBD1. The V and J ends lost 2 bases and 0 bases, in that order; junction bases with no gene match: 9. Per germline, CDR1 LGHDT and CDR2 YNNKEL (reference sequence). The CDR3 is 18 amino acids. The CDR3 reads CASSQRDRGGGMNTEAFF. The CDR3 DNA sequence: TGTGCCAGCAGCCAACGGGACAGGGGAGGAGGGATGAACACTGAAGCTTTCTTT.